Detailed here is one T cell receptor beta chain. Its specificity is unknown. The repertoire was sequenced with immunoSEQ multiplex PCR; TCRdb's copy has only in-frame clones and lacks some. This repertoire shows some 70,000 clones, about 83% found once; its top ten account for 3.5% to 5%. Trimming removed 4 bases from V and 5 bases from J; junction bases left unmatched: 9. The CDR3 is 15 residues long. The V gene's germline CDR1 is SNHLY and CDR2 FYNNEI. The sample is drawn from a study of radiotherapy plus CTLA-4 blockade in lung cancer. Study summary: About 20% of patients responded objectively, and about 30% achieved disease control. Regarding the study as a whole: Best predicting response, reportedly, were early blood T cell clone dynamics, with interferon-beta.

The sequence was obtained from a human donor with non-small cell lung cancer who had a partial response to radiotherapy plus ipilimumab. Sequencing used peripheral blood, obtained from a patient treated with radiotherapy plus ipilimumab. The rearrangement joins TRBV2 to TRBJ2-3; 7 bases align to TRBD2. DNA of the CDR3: TGTGCCAGCAGTGGAGCAGCGGGACTGGAAGATACGCAGTATTTT. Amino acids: CASSGAAGLEDTQYF.